The 16 T cell receptor beta chains below all came from one sample that was sequenced in a study of cytomegalovirus exposure and HLA in healthy donors. This table comes from immunoSEQ multiplex PCR, and its TCRdb copy is limited to in-frame clones, with some not included. This table holds 150,000 to 200,000 clones, approximately 89% found once. The sequencing sample was made of PBMCs. The receptors stem from a man younger than 30 in good health and CMV-seropositive.

This sequence joins TRBV7-2 and TRBJ1-2; 7 bases fit TRBD1. There are 15 residues in the CDR3. V gave up 5 bases and J gave up 6 bases; unmatched junction bases: 12. The germline V gene encodes CDR1 SGHTA and CDR2 FQGNSA. CDR3 sequence (DNA): TGTGCCAGCAGCCCCTTCGGTACAGGGGCGCATGGCTACACCTTC. Residues: CASSPFGTGAHGYTF.

In its sample, this clone is medium-sized (0.01 to 0.1%). The chain carries TRBV20-1 and TRBJ2-7; D unresolved. Germline V gene sequence: CDR1 DFQATT, CDR2 SNEGSKA (reference sequence). CDR3 length: 11 residues. V was trimmed by 5 bases and J by 2 bases, leaving 7 bases between them. CDR3 in amino acids: CSAGPTYEQYF. For the CDR3, the DNA is TGCAGTGCTGGGCCGACCTACGAGCAGTACTTC.

The chain combines TRBV19 with TRBJ2-6; D possibly corresponds to TRBD2 (5 bases). The CDR3 loop spans 15 amino acids. Germline values: CDR1 LNHDA, CDR2 SQIVND (reference sequence). V was shortened by 6 bases and J by 4 bases, with 13 bases between the two germline ends. Here the CDR3 reads CASRPYEGGANVLTF. The CDR3 DNA sequence: TGTGCCAGTAGACCGTATGAGGGAGGGGCCAACGTCCTGACTTTC.

V gene TRBV13 combines with J gene TRBJ2-3, with 10 bases that match TRBD2. Germline CDR1 is PRHDT and CDR2 is FYEKMQ (reference sequence). The junction had 7 bases not matched to a gene; V was cut back by 5 bases and J by 2 bases. This CDR3 comprises 16 residues. The CDR3 loop is CASSPRTSGYTDTQYF. As DNA, the CDR3 is TGTGCCAGCAGCCCCCGGACTAGCGGATACACAGATACGCAGTATTTT.

The gene calls are TRBV20-1 and TRBJ1-2; maybe TRBD1 (5 bases). The CDR3 spans 11 residues. Germline V gives CDR1 DFQATT, CDR2 SNEGSKA (reference sequence). Trimming stripped 6 bases from V and 8 bases from J, with 13 bases between. The DNA of the CDR3 is TGCAGTGCGCCGGACCGGGGGGGCTACACCTTC. Protein sequence: CSAPDRGGYTF.

This sequence joins TRBV4-1 and TRBJ2-7; 8 nucleotides line up with TRBD2. The CDR3 is 15 residues long. Germline lookup yields CDR1 MGHRA and CDR2 YSYEKL. The junction had 11 bases not matched to a gene; V was cut back by 4 bases and J by 6 bases. This chain's CDR3 is CASSPGRAGGGEQYF. The CDR3 DNA reads as TGCGCCAGCAGCCCAGGTCGGGCGGGAGGTGGCGAGCAGTACTTC.

The chain joins TRBV5-8 to TRBJ2-7, with TRBD1 as a possible D gene (6 bases). CDR3 length equals 13 residues. Trimming shortened V by 10 bases and J by 3 bases, and 17 bases separated the two germline ends. Germline V gene lookup returns CDR1 SGHTS and CDR2 YDEGEE. CDR3 protein: CASNWGRSYEQYF. The DNA for the CDR3 is TGTGCCTCAAATTGGGGGCGAAGCTACGAGCAGTACTTC.

This chain connects TRBV2 to TRBJ2-3; D call uncertain. The CDR3 is 10 residues long. Per germline, CDR1 SNHLY and CDR2 FYNNEI. V was shortened by 3 bases and J by 7 bases, with 2 bases between the two germline ends. The chain's CDR3 is CASSDNTQYF. CDR3 sequence (DNA): TGTGCCAGCAGTGATAATACGCAGTATTTT.

This chain joins TRBV2 and TRBJ1-2; a possible D gene is TRBD1 (6 bases). In germline, CDR1 is SNHLY, CDR2 FYNNEI. V was trimmed by 0 bases and J by 2 bases, leaving 13 bases between them. The CDR3 totals 16 residues. The CDR3 bases are TGTGCCAGCAGTGAAGCCAACAGGGCCCCAAACTATGGCTACACCTTC. Amino acid sequence: CASSEANRAPNYGYTF. Variable domain in full (rest from reference TRBV2 and TRBJ1-2): EPEVTQTPSHQVTQMGQEVILRCVPISNHLYFYWYRQILGQKVEFLVSFYNNEISEKSEIFDDQFSVERPDGSNFTLKIRSTKLEDSAMYFCASSEANRAPNYGYTFGSGTRLTVV.

The chain employs TRBV7-8 and TRBJ2-7; 12 positions match TRBD2. There are 13 residues in the CDR3. CDR1 is SGHVS and CDR2 is FQNEAQ in the germline V gene. V trimming: 4 bases; J trimming: 6 bases; junction bases outside the gene matches: 1. The CDR3 DNA follows: TGTGCCAGCAGCTGGACTAGCGGGATCGAGCAGTACTTC. Translation gives CASSWTSGIEQYF.

The rearrangement uses TRBV5-8 and TRBJ1-2, with D perhaps TRBD1 (6 bases). Germline assignment: CDR1 SGHTS and CDR2 YDEGEE. Deletions cut 0 bases from V and 3 bases from J, with 15 bases between. The length of the CDR3 is 16 residues. CDR3: CASSLGTRGGDYGYTF. CDR3 nucleotide sequence: TGTGCCAGCAGCTTGGGGACTAGGGGGGGCGACTATGGCTACACCTTC.

The rearrangement joins TRBV5-1 to TRBJ2-5; tentatively, D is TRBD1 (6 bases). The V and J ends lost 4 bases and 1 base respectively, with 11 bases between them. CDR3 length: 14 residues. In germline, CDR1 is SGHRS, CDR2 YFSETQ. CDR3 nucleotides: TGCGCCAGCAGCCGCACAGGGATCCAAGAGACCCAGTACTTC. Translation: CASSRTGIQETQYF.

V gene TRBV6-5 combines with J gene TRBJ2-3; D is undetermined. V was cut by 4 bases and J by 6 bases, with 14 bases left in between. From germline, CDR1 is MNHEY and CDR2 SVGAGI. There are 14 residues in the CDR3. CDR3 sequence: CASSFESWADTQYF. The CDR3 nucleotides are TGTGCCAGCAGTTTTGAGTCCTGGGCGGATACGCAGTATTTT.

This sequence joins TRBV10-3 and TRBJ1-5; TRBD1 aligns across 10 bases. Germline V gene lookup returns CDR1 ENHRY and CDR2 SYGVKD. V shed 3 bases and J 3 bases; nucleotides not matched to a gene: 11. This CDR3 spans 18 amino acids. The CDR3 DNA sequence: TGTGCCATCAGTGACTCGCGGACAGGGGGTTCGAACAATCAGCCCCAGCATTTT. Translating gives CAISDSRTGGSNNQPQHF.

This clone was counted a single time. The rearrangement links TRBV27 to TRBJ1-1; D remains ambiguous. Germline-derived CDR1 and CDR2 are MNHEY and SMNVEV (reference sequence). The CDR3 has 11 amino acids. Between the trimmed V and J ends, which lost 6 bases and 6 bases, there was a span of 8 bases. For the CDR3, the DNA is TGTGCCAGCAGGCATGCGGCTGAAGCTTTCTTT. Translation: CASRHAAEAFF.

CDR3 bases: TGTGCCAGCAGTTACTCGATCAGCGGGGACTACGAGCAGTACTTC. It codes for CASSYSISGDYEQYF. This chain connects TRBV6-5 to TRBJ2-7, with TRBD2 matching 7 bases. The CDR3 sequence is 15 residues long. From germline, CDR1 is MNHEY and CDR2 SVGAGI. V dropped 0 bases and J dropped 3; count of bases not matched to a gene: 5.